A single sample gave rise to the 15 T cell receptor beta chains below, sequenced in a study of OX40 agonist ivuxolimab in advanced cancers. Sequencing used immunoSEQ multiplex PCR; TCRdb keeps in-frame clones, though not all of them. The table includes 65,000 to 90,000 clones, around 86% detected once. The sequenced sample was CD4+ or CD8+ T cells sorted from blood, obtained in a trial of the OX40 agonist ivuxolimab. These receptors were collected from an adult with an advanced solid tumor such as melanoma, head and neck, liver or kidney cancer.

The chain has TRBV7-2 and TRBJ2-3; D remains unclear. Between the trimmed V and J ends, which lost 1 base and 1 base, there was a span of 9 bases. Germline V gene lookup returns CDR1 SGHTA and CDR2 FQGNSA. This CDR3 has 15 residues. The CDR3 loop is CASSLGGHGTDTQYF. The CDR3 nucleotides read TGTGCCAGCAGCTTAGGTGGCCATGGCACAGATACGCAGTATTTT.

The V and J genes are TRBV30 and TRBJ1-5; TRBD1 aligns across 7 bases. The junction had 3 bases not matched to a gene; V was cut back by 0 bases and J by 7 bases. The CDR3 is 13 residues long. Germline assignment: CDR1 GTSNPN and CDR2 SVGIG (reference sequence). The CDR3 reads CAWSVQGGQPQHF. CDR3 nucleotides: TGTGCCTGGAGTGTACAAGGGGGCCAGCCCCAGCATTTT.

The V call is TRBV18, the J call TRBJ2-7; D possibly corresponds to TRBD2 (6 bases). The ends were cut back, 1 base at V and 1 base at J, with 14 bases in the middle. This CDR3 comprises 16 residues. The germline gives CDR1 KGHSH, CDR2 LQKENI. The DNA for the CDR3 is TGTGCCAGCTCACCACTTGGAGGGAGTGGGTCCTACGAGCAGTACTTC. It encodes CASSPLGGSGSYEQYF. The variable domain in full, with the rest retrieved from reference TRBV18 and TRBJ2-7, is NAGVMQNPRHLVRRRGQEARLRCSPMKGHSHVYWYRQLPEEGLKFMVYLQKENIIDESGMPKERFSAEFPKEGPSILRIQQVVRGDSAAYFCASSPLGGSGSYEQYFGPGTRLTVT.

This clone was detected a few times. This chain links TRBV7-9 with TRBJ2-5; TRBD1 aligns across 9 bases. V gave up 4 bases and J gave up 4 bases; unmatched junction bases: 4. The CDR3 is 14 residues long. Germline values: CDR1 SEHNR, CDR2 FQNEAQ (reference sequence). As DNA, the CDR3 is TGTGCCAGCAGCTCGACAGGGGGGGGAGAGACCCAGTACTTC. Translation: CASSSTGGGETQYF.

J is TRBJ2-7 and V is TRBV11-1; tentative D call: TRBD1 (5 bases). CDR3 length equals 15 residues. The V gene lost 3 bases and the J gene lost 7 bases, with 19 bases spanning the gap. Germline V lookup: CDR1 SGHAT, CDR2 FQDESV (reference sequence). The CDR3 is CASSFLGQGSEEQYF. The DNA of the CDR3 is TGTGCCAGCAGCTTCTTAGGGCAGGGCTCGGAAGAGCAGTACTTC.

The rearrangement links TRBV7-9 to TRBJ1-2; D is possibly TRBD1 (5 bases). The CDR3 extends over 14 amino acids. Germline CDR1 SEHNR, CDR2 FQNEAQ (reference sequence). V dropped 5 bases and J dropped 4 bases, with 14 bases sitting between them. CDR3 residues: CASSSPGGSYGYTF. CDR3 in DNA: TGTGCCAGCAGCAGCCCTGGGGGGAGCTATGGCTACACCTTC.

This clone was observed once. Compared with germline, one end of the junction differs, possibly owing to a read error. This chain connects TRBV15 to TRBJ2-5; 10 positions match TRBD2. The CDR3 spans 16 residues. The germline gives CDR1 LNHNV, CDR2 YYDKDF (reference sequence). The CDR3: CATSRRTSGSQEAQYF. The CDR3 DNA sequence: TGTGCCACCAGCAGAAGGACTAGCGGATCCCAAGAGGCCCAGTACTTC. Together with reference TRBV15 and TRBJ2-5, the CDR3 gives the full variable domain: DAMVIQNPRYQVTQFGKPVTLSCSQTLNHNVMYWYQQKSSQAPKLLFHYYDKDFNNEADTPDNFQSRRPNTSFCFLDIRSPGLGDTAMYLCATSRRTSGSQEAQYFGPGTRLLVL.

J is TRBJ2-7 and V is TRBV9, with 7 bases lining up with TRBD2. The CDR3 contains 15 residues. Germline CDR1 and CDR2: SGDLS and YYNGEE. Trimming took 6 bases from V and 5 from J; bases not matched to a gene: 14. The CDR3 DNA sequence: TGTGCCAGCACCCGTCCCCCCAGGGAGGGGAACGAGCAGTACTTC. The encoded protein is CASTRPPREGNEQYF.

This chain uses TRBV6-6 with TRBJ1-4; a weak D match, TRBD1 (5 bases). This CDR3 contains 13 residues. Germline CDR1 MNHNY, CDR2 SVGAGI (reference sequence). V dropped 4 bases and J dropped 8 bases, with 11 bases sitting between them. In DNA form, the CDR3 reads TGTGCCAGCAGTTCCCCGGGGGACGAAAAACTGTTTTTT. Translated: CASSSPGDEKLFF.

This chain connects TRBV7-6 to TRBJ2-5; TRBD1 matches 8 bases. V was pared by 5 bases and J by 2 bases, with 10 bases of the junction left unmatched. This CDR3 is 16 amino acids long. CDR1 SGHVS and CDR2 FNYEAQ come from the germline V gene. Here the CDR3 reads CASSDFRQGTQETQYF. The CDR3 DNA reads TGTGCCAGCAGCGACTTCCGACAGGGGACGCAAGAGACCCAGTACTTC.

In nucleotides, the CDR3 is TGTGCCAGCAGTGAGGGGGGACTGAGCGCTGAAGCTTTCTTT. Translated, it gives CASSEGGLSAEAFF. This rearrangement joins TRBV6-1 to TRBJ1-1, with D tentatively TRBD1 (5 bases). Germline CDR1 and CDR2: MNHNS and SASEGT. The CDR3 has 14 residues. The V gene lost 3 bases and the J gene lost 6 bases, with 14 bases spanning the gap.

The sample holds a few counts of this clone. This sequence joins TRBV14 and TRBJ1-6; tentative D call: TRBD1 (5 bases). Trimming took off 4 bases at V and 10 bases at J, with 26 bases between the two ends. CDR3 length: 18 residues. Germline V gene sequence: CDR1 SGHDN, CDR2 FVKESK. The CDR3 loop is CASSPPAGSGEWGSPLHF. In nucleotides, the CDR3 is TGTGCCAGCAGCCCACCGGCCGGTTCGGGGGAGTGGGGCTCACCCCTCCACTTT.

This clone has a handful of counts. This chain uses TRBV5-6 with TRBJ1-2, with D possibly matching TRBD1 (6 bases). This CDR3 has 15 residues. The V gene's germline CDR1 is SGHDT and CDR2 YYEEEE. Between the trimmed V and J ends, which lost 4 bases and 0 bases, there was a span of 13 bases. In DNA, the CDR3 is TGTGCCAGCAGCCAACAGGGTGGAGCTAACTATGGCTACACCTTC. This gives the protein CASSQQGGANYGYTF.

The chain employs TRBV5-6 and TRBJ2-3; no clear D. Trimming took 2 bases from V and 1 from J, leaving 8 bases between them. The CDR3 totals 14 residues. CDR1 is SGHDT, CDR2 YYEEEE, per germline. The CDR3 DNA sequence: TGTGCCAGCAGCTTCGGCGGCGGCACAGATACGCAGTATTTT. Its translation is CASSFGGGTDTQYF.

V and J are TRBV7-2 and TRBJ2-3; D ambiguous. Trimming left V 5 bases short and J 2 bases short, with 11 bases between. Germline V CDR1 and CDR2: SGHTA, FQGNSA. The CDR3 length is 14 residues. The CDR3 is CASSPRSFTDTQYF. The DNA for the CDR3 is TGTGCCAGCAGCCCCCGGAGCTTCACAGATACGCAGTATTTT.